These 10 T cell receptor beta chains originate from one sample sequenced in a study of chemoradiotherapy in HPV16-positive cancers. The protocol was immunoSEQ multiplex PCR, while the TCRdb copy is restricted to in-frame clones and leaves out a portion. The sample yields about 7,800 clones, about 63% seen once. The sample was taken from a patient who underwent chemoradiotherapy. These receptors were collected from a human donor with HPV-associated anogenital cancer.

The chain combines TRBV9 with TRBJ2-5; D possibly corresponds to TRBD2 (6 bases). This CDR3 is 15 amino acids long. Trimming removed 3 bases at V and 2 bases at J, with 14 bases between. CDR1 and CDR2 from the germline V gene are SGDLS and YYNGEE. The DNA of the CDR3 is TGTGCCAGCAGCGCGCAAATAGCGGAGCAAGAGACCCAGTACTTC. It yields the protein CASSAQIAEQETQYF.

The table lists this clone with a few counts. The CDR3 reads CASSLAYGAGNYEQYF. As DNA, the CDR3 is TGTGCCAGCAGCTTAGCTTACGGGGCGGGAAACTACGAGCAGTACTTC. J is TRBJ2-7 and V is TRBV7-8; D is perhaps TRBD2 (6 bases). The ends were cut back, 0 bases at V and 3 bases at J, with 15 bases in the middle. The CDR3 totals 16 residues. Germline V gene sequence: CDR1 SGHVS, CDR2 FQNEAQ.

The gene calls are TRBV4-1 and TRBJ1-2; a possible D gene is TRBD1 (5 bases). Germline CDR1 and CDR2: MGHRA and YSYEKL. Deletions cut 5 bases from V and 5 bases from J, with 12 bases between. The CDR3 loop spans 13 amino acids. CDR3 in DNA: TGCGCCAGCAGCGCCCTGGGGGGATATGGCTACACCTTC. Amino acid sequence: CASSALGGYGYTF.

The genes are TRBV5-1 and TRBJ1-4; TRBD1 might be the D (5 bases). The V gene's germline CDR1 is SGHRS and CDR2 YFSETQ. The CDR3 totals 14 residues. The germline V and J ends were trimmed by 5 bases and 7 bases, with 15 bases remaining between them. Written as DNA, the CDR3 is TGCGCCAGCAGACCAGACAGCCGGGGTGAAAAACTGTTTTTT. Translated, it gives CASRPDSRGEKLFF.

The genes are TRBV29-1 and TRBJ2-4, with D possibly matching TRBD2 (5 bases). The V gene's germline CDR1 is SQVTM and CDR2 ANQGSEA. Deletions cut 1 base from V and 3 bases from J, with 10 bases between. This CDR3 is built from 14 residues. DNA of the CDR3: TGCAGCGTTGAAGGGGAGAAGGGCAAAAACATTCAGTACTTC. It translates to CSVEGEKGKNIQYF.

Here the CDR3 reads CASFPGTGANVLTF. CDR3 in DNA: TGTGCCAGCTTCCCGGGAACTGGGGCCAACGTCCTGACTTTC. The V and J genes are TRBV19 and TRBJ2-6; a possible D gene is TRBD2 (5 bases). Trimming stripped 9 bases from V and 2 bases from J, with 11 bases between. The length of the CDR3 is 14 residues. Germline V gives CDR1 LNHDA, CDR2 SQIVND (reference sequence).

The chain joins TRBV6-1 to TRBJ2-1; 11 bases agree with TRBD2. Germline values: CDR1 MNHNS, CDR2 SASEGT. The J segment lost 8 bases and the V segment lost 5 bases, leaving 8 bases of the junction unmatched. This CDR3 has 15 amino acids. Here the CDR3 DNA reads TGTGCCAGCAGTTTACTAGCGGGGGAGGGTCATGAGCAGTTCTTC. It is translated as CASSLLAGEGHEQFF.

This clone was observed a single time. The chain combines TRBV5-1 with TRBJ1-4, with 8 bases fitting TRBD1. J gave up 4 bases and V 4 bases, and 6 bases lay outside the gene matches. Germline loops: CDR1 SGHRS, CDR2 YFSETQ. This CDR3 region has 15 residues. The CDR3 loop is CASSRRQGINEKLFF. CDR3 coding DNA: TGCGCCAGCAGCCGCCGACAGGGGATTAATGAAAAACTGTTTTTT. The variable domain in full, completed from reference TRBV5-1 and TRBJ1-4, reads KAGVTQTPRYLIKTRGQQVTLSCSPISGHRSVSWYQQTPGQGLQFLFEYFSETQRNKGNFPGRFSGRQFSNSRSEMNVSTLELGDSALYLCASSRRQGINEKLFFGSGTQLSVL.

The chain carries TRBV30 and TRBJ2-5; 9 bases are a match to TRBD2. The germline gives CDR1 GTSNPN, CDR2 SVGIG (reference sequence). CDR3 length equals 16 residues. The J segment lost 2 bases and the V segment lost 2 bases, leaving 9 bases of the junction unmatched. CDR3 amino acids: CAWSPLSGGGQETQYF. The CDR3 DNA sequence: TGTGCCTGGAGTCCCCTTAGCGGGGGCGGACAAGAGACCCAGTACTTC.

This clone was picked up a small number of times. The V call is TRBV25-1, the J call TRBJ2-3; D remains ambiguous. Germline assignment: CDR1 MGHDK and CDR2 SYGVNS. CDR3 size: 13 residues. The V end lost 4 bases, the J end lost 8 bases, and 13 bases lay between the germline ends. CDR3 DNA sequence: TGTGCCAGCAGTGTGGACCTCCTCGGTACGCAGTATTTT. Protein: CASSVDLLGTQYF.